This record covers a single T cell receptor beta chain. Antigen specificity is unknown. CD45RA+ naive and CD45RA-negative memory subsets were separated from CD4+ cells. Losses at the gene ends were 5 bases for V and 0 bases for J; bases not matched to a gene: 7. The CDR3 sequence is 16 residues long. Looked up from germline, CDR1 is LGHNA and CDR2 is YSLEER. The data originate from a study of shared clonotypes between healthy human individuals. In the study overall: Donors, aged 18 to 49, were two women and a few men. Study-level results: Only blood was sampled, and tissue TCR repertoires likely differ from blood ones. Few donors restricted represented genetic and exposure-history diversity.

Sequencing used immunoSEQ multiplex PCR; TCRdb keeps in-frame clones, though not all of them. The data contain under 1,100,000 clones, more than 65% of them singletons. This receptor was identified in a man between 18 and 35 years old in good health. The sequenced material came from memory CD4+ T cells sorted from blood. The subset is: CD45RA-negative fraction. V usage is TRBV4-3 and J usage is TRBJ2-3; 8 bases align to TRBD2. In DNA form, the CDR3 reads TGCGCCAGCAGCGCCACTAGCGGATCTAGCACAGATACGCAGTATTTT. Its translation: CASSATSGSSTDTQYF.